Below, 26 T cell receptor beta chains from the same sample are listed, as sequenced in a study of blood T cells in healthy people across ages. Using a J-beta primer mix together with a sample-barcoded 5' primer, a second PCR was run for about 6 to 12 cycles. TCRdb used MiXCR to reprocess the 5' RACE reads, holding one entry per CDR3 protein. This sample yields approximately 1.5 million distinct CDR3 sequences, of which approximately 42% are seen a single time; around 4% belongs to the top ten. The sample comprised blood. The receptors were sampled from a woman younger than 35 in good health.

The CDR3 DNA sequence: TGCAGTGCTCCGACCAACACTGAAGCTTTCTTT. Amino acids: CSAPTNTEAFF. This chain joins TRBV20-1 and TRBJ1-1; D call uncertain. Between the trimmed V and J ends, which lost 5 bases and 2 bases, there was a span of 6 bases. Germline CDR1 DFQATT, CDR2 SNEGSKA (reference sequence). This CDR3 spans 11 amino acids.

This chain links TRBV20-1 with TRBJ2-3; the match to TRBD2 covers 9 bases. CDR3 length: 14 residues. The germline gives CDR1 DFQATT, CDR2 SNEGSKA (reference sequence). The junction had 4 bases not matched to a gene; V was cut back by 0 bases and J by 6 bases. The CDR3 coding sequence is TGCAGTGCTAGAGATCGGCTAGCGGGGGATACGCAGTATTTT. It specifies CSARDRLAGDTQYF.

This chain links TRBV5-8 with TRBJ1-6; D is uncertain. The V gene lost 0 bases and the J gene lost 0 bases, with 10 bases spanning the gap. In germline, CDR1 is SGHTS, CDR2 YDEGEE. The CDR3 consists of 17 residues. CDR3 nucleotides: TGTGCCAGCAGCTTGGTGGACTCGAGCTCCTATAATTCACCCCTCCACTTT. Translating it yields CASSLVDSSSYNSPLHF.

This chain connects TRBV27 to TRBJ1-4; D is ambiguous. CDR3 length equals 16 residues. V lost 5 bases to trimming and J lost 3 bases, with 16 bases between them. Germline CDR1 reads MNHEY; CDR2 reads SMNVEV (reference sequence). DNA for the CDR3: TGTGCCAGCAGTGCAACCGACCGAAGCCCTAATGAAAAACTGTTTTTT. Translating gives CASSATDRSPNEKLFF. Filled out from reference TRBV27 and TRBJ1-4, the complete variable domain reads EAQVTQNPRYLITVTGKKLTVTCSQNMNHEYMSWYRQDPGLGLRQIYYSMNVEVTDKGDVPEGYKVSRKEKRNFPLILESPSPNQTSLYFCASSATDRSPNEKLFFGSGTQLSVL.

V is TRBV10-3 and J is TRBJ2-7; 9 nucleotides align to TRBD2. The CDR3 extends over 15 amino acids. V dropped 2 bases and J dropped 0; count of bases not matched to a gene: 2. Per the germline V gene, CDR1 is ENHRY and CDR2 is SYGVKD. CDR3 region: CAISEASGVSYEQYF. CDR3 coding DNA: TGTGCCATCAGTGAGGCTAGCGGGGTCTCCTACGAGCAGTACTTC.

This clonotype was detected a few times. V is TRBV29-1 and J is TRBJ1-5; D unclear. The CDR3 is 12 residues long. Trimming shortened V by 3 bases and J by 7 bases, and 10 bases separated the two germline ends. The germline gives CDR1 SQVTM, CDR2 ANQGSEA. CDR3 amino acids: CSVEEVGQPQHF. In nucleotides, the CDR3 is TGCAGCGTTGAGGAGGTTGGGCAGCCCCAGCATTTT.

This clonotype has just a few counts. The chain joins TRBV7-8 to TRBJ2-1; D not certain. The ends were cut back, 8 bases at V and 5 bases at J, with 7 bases in the middle. In germline, CDR1 is SGHVS, CDR2 FQNEAQ. The CDR3 contains 11 residues. The CDR3 sequence: CASGDNNEQFF. As DNA, the CDR3 is TGTGCCAGCGGCGACAACAATGAGCAGTTCTTC. Filled out from reference TRBV7-8 and TRBJ2-1, the complete variable domain reads GAGVSQSPRYKVAKRGQDVALRCDPISGHVSLFWYQQALGQGPEFLTYFQNEAQLDKSGLPSDRFFAERPEGSVSTLKIQRTQQEDSAVYLCASGDNNEQFFGPGTRLTVL.

This clonotype showed up just a few times. The rearrangement joins TRBV12-3 or TRBV12-4 to TRBJ2-7, with TRBD1 identical over 8 bases. V shed 5 bases, J shed 3 bases, and the junction held 12 bases outside the gene matches. The CDR3 covers 16 residues. The CDR3 DNA reads as TGTGCCAGCAGTACAAACCAGGGGGCCCATTTCTACGAGCAGTACTTC. Its translation: CASSTNQGAHFYEQYF.

This clonotype turned up a few times. The gene calls are TRBV27 and TRBJ2-7; D is undetermined. The CDR3 length is 13 residues. V dropped 5 bases and J dropped 6 bases, with 14 bases sitting between them. Germline-derived CDR1 and CDR2 are MNHEY and SMNVEV (reference sequence). The CDR3 spells CASSVSSGGEQYF. The CDR3 DNA reads TGTGCCAGCAGTGTAAGCAGTGGCGGCGAGCAGTACTTC.

This clonotype was seen a few times. V usage is TRBV29-1 and J usage is TRBJ2-3; D might be TRBD2 (6 bases). The CDR3 runs 12 residues. Trimming stripped 6 bases from V and 2 bases from J, with 9 bases between. Germline loops: CDR1 SQVTM, CDR2 ANQGSEA. The CDR3 region is CSVRDSTDTQYF. CDR3 DNA sequence: TGCAGCGTCCGGGACTCCACAGATACGCAGTATTTT.

V usage is TRBV20-1 and J usage is TRBJ2-2, with a possible D match to TRBD2 (6 bases). This CDR3 is 15 amino acids long. CDR1 DFQATT and CDR2 SNEGSKA come from the germline V gene (reference sequence). V was clipped by 0 bases and J by 6 bases, with 14 bases between them. CDR3 amino acids: CSARDGGGIPGELFF. Here the CDR3 DNA reads TGCAGTGCTAGAGATGGTGGCGGGATCCCCGGGGAGCTGTTTTTT.

This clonotype was seen more than once but under ten times. This sequence joins TRBV15 and TRBJ2-7; 9 bases line up with TRBD2. The CDR3 has 14 amino acids. Trimming cost V 7 bases and J 0 bases; bases outside gene matches: 4. Germline CDR1 LNHNV, CDR2 YYDKDF (reference sequence). DNA of the CDR3: TGTGCCACCAATAGCGGGGGATCCTCCTACGAGCAGTACTTC. Amino acids: CATNSGGSSYEQYF. The entire variable domain, with the rest obtained from reference TRBV15 and TRBJ2-7, is as follows: DAMVIQNPRYQVTQFGKPVTLSCSQTLNHNVMYWYQQKSSQAPKLLFHYYDKDFNNEADTPDNFQSRRPNTSFCFLDIRSPGLGDTAMYLCATNSGGSSYEQYFGPGTRLTVT.

Points on this clonotype: This may stem from a read error, because a much larger clone lies one nucleotide away. This CDR3 reads CASSPPGEIQYF. The CDR3 DNA reads as TGTGCCAGCTCACCACCGGGAGAGATCCAGTACTTC. The chain employs TRBV18 and TRBJ2-7; D is perhaps TRBD2 (5 bases). The CDR3 has 12 amino acids. The V end lost 0 bases, the J end lost 10 bases, and 10 bases lay between the germline ends. The germline gives CDR1 KGHSH, CDR2 LQKENI.

The table lists this clonotype with a few counts. The V call is TRBV4-3, the J call TRBJ2-5; no definite D call. This CDR3 region has 15 residues. CDR1 and CDR2 from the germline V gene are LGHNA and YSLEER. The germline V and J ends were trimmed by 0 bases and 9 bases, with 17 bases remaining between them. CDR3 nucleotide sequence: TGCGCCAGCAGCCAAGATGCGCTGGGGAAGAGACCCCAGTACTTC. Its translation: CASSQDALGKRPQYF.

V usage is TRBV20-1 and J usage is TRBJ2-7; D unresolved. V was trimmed by 1 base and J by 0 bases, leaving 7 bases between them. Per the germline V gene, CDR1 is DFQATT and CDR2 is SNEGSKA (reference sequence). CDR3 size: 13 residues. The CDR3 DNA reads as TGCAGTGCTAGAGGTCACACCTCCTACGAGCAGTACTTC. Residues: CSARGHTSYEQYF.

V gene TRBV28 combines with J gene TRBJ2-1, with D unclear. The CDR3 runs to 12 residues. Per the germline V gene, CDR1 is MDHEN and CDR2 is SYDVKM. Trimming pared 6 bases from V and 9 bases from J, leaving 12 bases between. The CDR3 DNA reads TGTGCCAGCAGCCCCCAATTGCTTGAGCAGTTCTTC. This sequence encodes CASSPQLLEQFF.

In its sample, this clonotype was seen once. V usage is TRBV12-3 or TRBV12-4 and J usage is TRBJ2-4; 7 nucleotides align to TRBD1. Unmatched junction bases numbered 11, after V lost 6 bases and J lost 15 bases. This CDR3 has 12 amino acids. CDR3 sequence: CASSQDREKAYF. The CDR3 DNA is TGTGCCAGCAGCCAAGACAGGGAGAAGGCGTACTTC.

As to this clonotype: At one of its ends the junction is not consistent with the germline gene, which may arise from a read error. The CDR3 spells CASSPSRSAGANVPTF. In DNA, the CDR3 is TGTGCCAGCAGCCCTTCTCGAAGTGCTGGGGCCAACGTCCCGACTTTC. J is TRBJ2-6 and V is TRBV3-1, with D maybe TRBD1 (5 bases). Germline loops: CDR1 LGHDT, CDR2 YNNKEL (reference sequence). The CDR3 is 16 amino acids.

The genes are TRBV5-1 and TRBJ2-1; 9 bases match TRBD1. This CDR3 is 16 amino acids long. The germline V gene encodes CDR1 SGHRS and CDR2 YFSETQ. V lost 4 bases and J lost 5; bases outside the gene matches: 10. The CDR3 region is CASSGTGQGDNNEQFF. The CDR3 DNA follows: TGCGCCAGCAGCGGAACGGGACAGGGAGACAACAATGAGCAGTTCTTC.

This clonotype was counted once. The V and J genes are TRBV21-1 and TRBJ2-1; the table assigns TRBD1, which was not confirmed against the DNA. TRBV21-1 is shown as a pseudogene. The CDR3 has 16 amino acids. The CDR3 sequence is CASSKQRRTHANEQFF. The CDR3 coding sequence is TGTGCCAGCAGCAAACAGCGGCGCACCCACGCGAATGAGCAGTTCTTC.

J is TRBJ2-5 and V is TRBV5-1; D uncertain. This CDR3 contains 13 residues. Trimming took off 0 bases at V and 5 bases at J, with 8 bases between the two ends. Germline V gene lookup returns CDR1 SGHRS and CDR2 YFSETQ. CDR3 sequence: CASSLVPRETQYF. CDR3 sequence (DNA): TGCGCCAGCAGCTTGGTTCCGAGGGAGACCCAGTACTTC.

V gene TRBV3-1 combines with J gene TRBJ1-4; 7 bases line up with TRBD1. V trimming: 1 base; J trimming: 8 bases; junction bases outside the gene matches: 7. The CDR3 contains 15 residues. CDR1 LGHDT and CDR2 YNNKEL come from the germline V gene (reference sequence). Here the CDR3 DNA reads TGTGCCAGCAGCCAAGGACAGGGTGGGAGAGAAAAACTGTTTTTT. It specifies CASSQGQGGREKLFF.

With respect to this clonotype: A much bigger clone sits one base away, suggesting this may be a read error. CDR3 in DNA: TGTGCCGGCGTTTCACTGGGACTAGCCCCCTACGAGCAGTACTTC. Its protein product is CAGVSLGLAPYEQYF. This chain joins TRBV27 and TRBJ2-7; 9 bases align to TRBD2. Trimming cost V 11 bases and J 2 bases; bases outside gene matches: 13. This CDR3 is built from 15 residues. Germline loops: CDR1 MNHEY, CDR2 SMNVEV (reference sequence).

This chain uses TRBV12-3 or TRBV12-4 with TRBJ2-5; 9 nucleotides agree with TRBD2. CDR3 length: 15 residues. V trimming: 9 bases; J trimming: 11 bases; junction bases outside the gene matches: 19. CDR3 coding DNA: TGTGCCAGTAATACCGGGACTAGCTTGTACAATGAGCAGTACTTC. Translating it yields CASNTGTSLYNEQYF.

The V and J genes are TRBV5-1 and TRBJ1-1; no firm D call. V lost 0 bases and J lost 4, with 10 bases in between. The germline gives CDR1 SGHRS, CDR2 YFSETQ. The CDR3 sequence is 14 residues long. The CDR3 sequence: CASSLVAEGTEAFF. CDR3 sequence (DNA): TGCGCCAGCAGCTTGGTTGCAGAGGGCACTGAAGCTTTCTTT.

This chain joins TRBV20-1 and TRBJ2-3, with 11 bases fitting TRBD2. There are 15 residues in the CDR3. The trim removed 3 bases at V and 5 bases at J, leaving 7 bases unmatched. CDR1 DFQATT and CDR2 SNEGSKA come from the germline V gene (reference sequence). CDR3 sequence reads: CSASRLAGGGDTQYF. In nucleotides, the CDR3 is TGCAGTGCTAGCCGCTTAGCGGGAGGGGGAGATACGCAGTATTTT.